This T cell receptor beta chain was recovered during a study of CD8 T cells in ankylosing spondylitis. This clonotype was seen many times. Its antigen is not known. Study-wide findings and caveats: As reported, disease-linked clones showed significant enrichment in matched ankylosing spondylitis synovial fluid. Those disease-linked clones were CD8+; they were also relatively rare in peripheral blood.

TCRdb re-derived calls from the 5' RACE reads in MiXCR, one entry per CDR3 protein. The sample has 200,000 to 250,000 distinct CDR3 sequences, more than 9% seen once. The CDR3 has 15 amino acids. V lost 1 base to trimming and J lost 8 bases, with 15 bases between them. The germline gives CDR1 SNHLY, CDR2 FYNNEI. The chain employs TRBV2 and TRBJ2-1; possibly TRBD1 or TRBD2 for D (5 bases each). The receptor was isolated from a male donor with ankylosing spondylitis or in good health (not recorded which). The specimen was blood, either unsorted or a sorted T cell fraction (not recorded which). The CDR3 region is CASSEGGGPSDEQFF. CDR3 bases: TGTGCCAGCAGTGAAGGGGGCGGGCCCTCGGATGAGCAGTTCTTC.